This T cell receptor beta chain comes out of a study of T-cell reconstitution after alpha-beta-depleted transplantation in children. Construction of the TCRbeta library involved unique molecular identifiers. TCRdb reprocessed the PCR reads via MiXCR and lists one record per CDR3 protein. The data show around 580,000 distinct CDR3 sequences, more than 20% seen once. There are 13 residues in the CDR3. The germline CDR1 and CDR2 sequences are DFQATT and SNEGSKA (reference sequence). V was pared by 6 bases and J by 4 bases, with 6 bases of the junction left unmatched. Study-level results: When one year had passed after transplant, most T-cell counts and diversity came from newly produced T cells. Where some patients showed high TCRbeta diversity at day 60, it came from recipient T cells and thymic progenitors that had survived. Two months or so post-transplant, alpha-beta T cells reportedly derived from several hundred expanded graft clones.

On this clonotype: Its target is not known.

Sequencing used PBMCs, obtained before TCRalphabeta/CD19-depleted stem cell transplant. The chain links TRBV20-1 to TRBJ2-7, with 10 bases that match TRBD1. The receptor was derived from a boy younger than two with Wiskott-Aldrich syndrome, due to receive a stem cell transplant. CDR3 DNA sequence: TGCAGTGCAAGGACAGGGGGTCTGTACGAGCAGTACTTC. This encodes CSARTGGLYEQYF.